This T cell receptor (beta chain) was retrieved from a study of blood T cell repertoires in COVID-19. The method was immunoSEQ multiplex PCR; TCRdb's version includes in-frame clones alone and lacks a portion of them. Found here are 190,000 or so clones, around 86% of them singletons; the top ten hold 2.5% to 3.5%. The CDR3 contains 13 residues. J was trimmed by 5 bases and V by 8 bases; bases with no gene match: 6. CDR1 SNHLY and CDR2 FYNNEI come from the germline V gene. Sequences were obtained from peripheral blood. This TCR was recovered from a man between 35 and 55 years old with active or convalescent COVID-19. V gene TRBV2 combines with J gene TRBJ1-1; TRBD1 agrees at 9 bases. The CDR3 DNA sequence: TGTGCCAGCGAAACAGGGGGCGGAACTGAAGCTTTCTTT. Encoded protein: CASETGGGTEAFF. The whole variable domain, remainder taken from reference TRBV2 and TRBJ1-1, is EPEVTQTPSHQVTQMGQEVILRCVPISNHLYFYWYRQILGQKVEFLVSFYNNEISEKSEIFDDQFSVERPDGSNFTLKIRSTKLEDSAMYFCASETGGGTEAFFGQGTRLTVV.